This T cell receptor (beta chain) was documented in a study of long-term antiretroviral therapy in people with HIV. Sequencing used immunoSEQ v3.0 at survey level. Assay used: immunoSEQ multiplex PCR; TCRdb lists only in-frame clones, some missing. The profile shows tens of thousands of clones, around 80% of them singletons. Trimming took 1 base from V and 3 from J, leaving 12 bases between them. Germline V CDR1 and CDR2: SEHNR, FQNEAQ (reference sequence). This CDR3 region has 15 residues. The rearrangement joins TRBV7-9 to TRBJ1-2, with no clear D. Sequences were derived from unsorted PBMCs, sampled 1.1 years before starting antiretroviral therapy. The clonotype was recovered from a woman younger than 45 with HIV. CDR3 amino acids: CASSLVPADHYGYTF. The CDR3 DNA sequence: TGTGCCAGCAGCTTAGTCCCGGCAGACCACTATGGCTACACCTTC.